This TCR beta chain comes out of a study of blood T cell repertoires in COVID-19. Study details: The cDNA or gDNA used as material had been derived from T cells, B-cell-depleted T cells, or PBMCs.

Some clones are missing from TCRdb's copy, which holds only in-frame ones; the method was immunoSEQ multiplex PCR. The sample lists about 220,000 clones; about 80% were seen once. CDR3 length: 15 residues. The germline V and J ends were trimmed by 6 bases and 3 bases, with 18 bases remaining between them. Adults between roughly 18 and 100 years of age took part from 24 US areas. The chain links TRBV23-1 to TRBJ2-7; D is possibly TRBD1 (6 bases). TRBV23-1 is an ORF, with its function uncertain. The material sequenced was PBMCs or T cells enriched from blood (not recorded which). The TCR comes from a woman aged 50 to 60 who had been exposed to COVID-19. The DNA of the CDR3 is TGCGCCAGCAGAGGCACAGGGAGAATGGGCTACGAGCAGTACTTC. It encodes CASRGTGRMGYEQYF.